One TCR beta chain is described in this entry. It has no known antigen specificity. Base qualities were left out, and no much larger clone turns up one base away. CDR1 SGHTA and CDR2 FQGNSA are derived from the germline V gene. Its CDR3 holds 17 amino acids, cysteine through phenylalanine. Just the 51-base CDR3 DNA is kept, in frame starting at base 1. V trim: 3 bases; J trim: 6 bases; unmatched bases: 9. The data originate from a study of T-cell memory formation after mild COVID-19 (dated by TCRdb to the early 2020s). Turning to the overall study: TCR sequence clusters from the two donors were largely donor specific. T-cell clones expanding and contracting after mild COVID-19 in two donors were tracked by longitudinal TCRalpha and TCRbeta repertoire sequencing. Two young, previously healthy adult volunteers made up the cohort, one male and one female.

PBMCs were isolated by Ficoll-Paque density gradient centrifugation. TCRdb names Illumina NovaSeq 6000 as the instrument used. Using 5'RACE with constant-segment primers, TCRalpha and TCRbeta cDNA libraries were constructed, with sample barcodes and unique molecular identifiers added in the process. RNA was extracted from every sample with Trizol reagent. Amplification of the libraries took two PCR steps, and the second step added a second sample barcode plus Illumina TruSeq adapters. Sequencing of libraries was performed on an Illumina NovaSeq with 2 x 150 bp paired-end reads. The paper's processing steps were these. Reads were demultiplexed and collapsed into UMI-guided consensus sequences with migec v1.2.7. With mixcr v2.1.11, UMI consensuses were aligned to TRA and TRB V and J templates and assembled into clonotypes. Expanded or contracted clonotypes were those called significant by both edgeR and NoisET, with noise models trained on biological replicates. For edgeR calls, the cutoffs were a false discovery rate-adjusted p below 0.01 and a log2 fold-change threshold of 1. As an exploratory analysis of dynamics, max-normalized trajectories of the 1000 most abundant clonotypes were examined by PCA with hierarchical clustering. Separately sequenced CD4+ and CD8+ repertoires were used to assign the CD4 or CD8 phenotype of responding clones. TCRdb applied fastp at Q25 and MiXCR to the public reads, then kept only in-frame beta chains. One record per CDR3 amino acid sequence lists the most common genes and DNA. These V and J calls originate from TCRdb's pipeline instead of the authors' own analysis. The sample data list 250,000 to 300,000 distinct CDR3 sequences, and around 15% of these were observed just once. The ten most abundant clones make up 22% of the sample.

The paper as a whole reports these results and caveats: The second-wave clones that peaked on day 37 were not confirmed to be SARS-CoV-2 specific. Only two mild cases were covered in the study, and larger cohorts including severe cases with pre-infection samples were considered necessary. Contracting CD4+ clones turned up mainly in the CM and EM memory subsets, whereas EMRA was where CD8+ clones were enriched. The detection of some responding clones in pre-infection memory suggests that pre-existing cross-reactive memory T cells joined the SARS-CoV-2 response. Balanced CD4/CD8 phenotypes were observed for clones contracting from day 15 to 85, whereas a bias towards CD4+ was observed for a second wave of clones expanding from day 15 to 37.

The receptor was derived from a man between 18 and 35 years old who had mild COVID-19 (a few samples of this study predate the infection). The sample titles of this study are shuffled in the database, so cell type and time point are left out; the donor was told from shared clones. The sequencing input was PBMCs or a T cell subset sorted from them (not recorded which). In this chain, TRBV7-2 is recombined with TRBJ2-3, and 13 bases in between align with TRBD2. The base sequence is TGTGCCAGCAGCTTTACTAGCGGGGGGGGGCCTCTGGATACGCAGTATTTT. It specifies CASSFTSGGGPLDTQYF.